This entry concerns a single T cell receptor beta chain. What it recognizes is unknown. There are 14 residues in the CDR3. V lost 5 bases to trimming and J lost 0 bases, with 13 bases between them. The germline V gene encodes CDR1 GTSNPN and CDR2 SVGIG (reference sequence). This sample stems from a study of cytomegalovirus exposure and HLA in healthy donors. Use of 60 Vbeta and 13 Jbeta primers characterized the PCR. Clones were read by immunoSEQ multiplex PCR, and TCRdb kept only the in-frame ones, dropping some. This listing includes about 140,000 clones. The study's findings and limits: In a later analysis, most CMV-associated TCR beta chains appeared HLA-restricted. There were 150 to 200 TCR beta chains listed as cytomegalovirus-associated. When the data were analyzed later, several of the most significant clusters appeared to be linked to common viral pathogens.

The rearrangement uses TRBV30 and TRBJ1-1, with D unclear. The sequencing sample was made of PBMCs. This receptor was obtained from a male donor in good health and CMV-seronegative. The CDR3 DNA is TGTGCCTGGGCTCTGGGCCCGATGAACACTGAAGCTTTCTTT. This codes for CAWALGPMNTEAFF.